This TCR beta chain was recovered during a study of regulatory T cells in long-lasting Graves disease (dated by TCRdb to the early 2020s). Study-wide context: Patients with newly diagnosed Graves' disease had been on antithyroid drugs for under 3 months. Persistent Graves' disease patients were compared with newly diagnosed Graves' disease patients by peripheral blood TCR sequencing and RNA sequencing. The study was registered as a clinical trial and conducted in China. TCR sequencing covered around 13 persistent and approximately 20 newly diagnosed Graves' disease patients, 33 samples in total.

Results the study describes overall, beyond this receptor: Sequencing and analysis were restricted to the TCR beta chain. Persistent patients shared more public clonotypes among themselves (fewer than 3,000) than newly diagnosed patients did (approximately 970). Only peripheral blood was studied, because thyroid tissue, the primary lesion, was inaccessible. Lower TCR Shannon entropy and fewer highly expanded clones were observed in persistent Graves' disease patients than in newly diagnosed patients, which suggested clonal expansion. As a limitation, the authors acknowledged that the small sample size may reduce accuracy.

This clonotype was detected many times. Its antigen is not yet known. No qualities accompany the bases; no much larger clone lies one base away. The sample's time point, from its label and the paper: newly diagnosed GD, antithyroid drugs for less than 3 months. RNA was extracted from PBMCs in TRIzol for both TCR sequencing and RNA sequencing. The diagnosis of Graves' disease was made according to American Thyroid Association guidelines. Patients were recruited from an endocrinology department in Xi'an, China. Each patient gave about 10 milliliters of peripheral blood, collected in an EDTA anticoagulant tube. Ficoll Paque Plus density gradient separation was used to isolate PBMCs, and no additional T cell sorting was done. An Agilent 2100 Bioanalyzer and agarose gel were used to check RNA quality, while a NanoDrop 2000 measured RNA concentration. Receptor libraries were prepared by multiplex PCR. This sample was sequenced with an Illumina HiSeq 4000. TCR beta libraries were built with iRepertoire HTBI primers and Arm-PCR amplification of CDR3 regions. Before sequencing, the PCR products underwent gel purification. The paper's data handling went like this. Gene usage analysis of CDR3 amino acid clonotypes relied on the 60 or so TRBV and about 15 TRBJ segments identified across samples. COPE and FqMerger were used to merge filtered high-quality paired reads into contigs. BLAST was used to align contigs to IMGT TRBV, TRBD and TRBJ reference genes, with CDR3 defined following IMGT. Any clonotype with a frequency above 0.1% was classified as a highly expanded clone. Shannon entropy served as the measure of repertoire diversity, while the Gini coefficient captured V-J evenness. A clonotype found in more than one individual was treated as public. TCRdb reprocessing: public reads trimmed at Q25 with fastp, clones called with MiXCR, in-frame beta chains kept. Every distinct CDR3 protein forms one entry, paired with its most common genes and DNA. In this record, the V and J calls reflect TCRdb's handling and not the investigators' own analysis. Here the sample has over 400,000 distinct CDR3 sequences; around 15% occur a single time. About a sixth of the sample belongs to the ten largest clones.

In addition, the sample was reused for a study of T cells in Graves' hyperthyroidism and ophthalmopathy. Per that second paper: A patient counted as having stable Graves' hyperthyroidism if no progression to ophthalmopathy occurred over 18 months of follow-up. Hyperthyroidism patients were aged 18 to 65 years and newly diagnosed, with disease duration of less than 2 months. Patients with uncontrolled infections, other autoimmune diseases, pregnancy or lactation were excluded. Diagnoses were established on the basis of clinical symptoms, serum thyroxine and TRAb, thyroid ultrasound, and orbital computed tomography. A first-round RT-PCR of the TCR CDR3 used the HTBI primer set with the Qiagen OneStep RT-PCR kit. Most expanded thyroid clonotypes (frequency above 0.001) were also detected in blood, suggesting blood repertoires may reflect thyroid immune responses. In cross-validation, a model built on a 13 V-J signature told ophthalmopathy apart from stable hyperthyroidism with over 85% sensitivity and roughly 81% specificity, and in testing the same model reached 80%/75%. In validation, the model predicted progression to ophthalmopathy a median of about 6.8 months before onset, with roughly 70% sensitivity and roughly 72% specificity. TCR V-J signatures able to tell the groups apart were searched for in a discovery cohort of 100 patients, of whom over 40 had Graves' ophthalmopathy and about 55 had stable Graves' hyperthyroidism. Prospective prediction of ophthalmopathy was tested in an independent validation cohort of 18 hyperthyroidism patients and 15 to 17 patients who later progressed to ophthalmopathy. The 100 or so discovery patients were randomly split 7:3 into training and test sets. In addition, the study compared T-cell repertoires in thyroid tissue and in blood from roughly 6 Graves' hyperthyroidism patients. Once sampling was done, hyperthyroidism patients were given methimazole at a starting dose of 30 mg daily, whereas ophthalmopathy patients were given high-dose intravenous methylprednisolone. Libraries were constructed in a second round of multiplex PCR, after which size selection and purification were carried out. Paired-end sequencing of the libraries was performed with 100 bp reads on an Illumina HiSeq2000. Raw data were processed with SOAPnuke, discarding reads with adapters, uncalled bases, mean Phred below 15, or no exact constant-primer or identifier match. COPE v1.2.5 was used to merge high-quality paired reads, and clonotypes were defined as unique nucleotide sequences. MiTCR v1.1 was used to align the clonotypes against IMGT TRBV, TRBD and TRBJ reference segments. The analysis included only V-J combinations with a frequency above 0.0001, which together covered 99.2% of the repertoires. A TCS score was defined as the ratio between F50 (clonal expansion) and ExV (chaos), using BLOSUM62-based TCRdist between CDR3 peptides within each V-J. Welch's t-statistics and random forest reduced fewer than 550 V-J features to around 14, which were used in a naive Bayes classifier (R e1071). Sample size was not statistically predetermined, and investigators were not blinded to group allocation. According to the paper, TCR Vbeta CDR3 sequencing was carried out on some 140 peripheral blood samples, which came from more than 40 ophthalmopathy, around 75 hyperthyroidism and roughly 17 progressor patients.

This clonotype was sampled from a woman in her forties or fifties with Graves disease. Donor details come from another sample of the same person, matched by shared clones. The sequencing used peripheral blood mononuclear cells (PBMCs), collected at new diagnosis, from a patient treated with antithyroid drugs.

The DNA reads as follows: TGTGCCAGCAGAGCCGGGGACAGCGCTGGAAACACCATATATTTT. Its protein reads: CASRAGDSAGNTIYF. The chain is assembled from TRBV2 and TRBJ1-3, with TRBD1 identical over 7 junction bases. Including cysteine and phenylalanine, the CDR3 has 15 amino acids. Of the read, only the CDR3 DNA is kept; its 45 bases are in frame from base 1. CDR1 and CDR2 are drawn from the germline V gene: SNHLY, FYNNEI. Trimming removed 6 bases from V and 2 bases from J; the gene matches leave 7 bases unexplained.